A single T cell receptor beta chain is shown here with its context. Its target is unknown. The V gene's germline CDR1 is MGHRA and CDR2 YSYEKL. The CDR3 sequence is 12 residues long. V lost 1 base and J 12 bases, leaving 10 bases between the germline ends. The sample originates from a study of T cell repertoires in cytomegalovirus infection. In TCRdb, the reads were re-called with MiXCR into one record per CDR3 protein. Here the sample spans around 500,000 distinct CDR3 sequences, roughly 43% being singletons. This sequence was found in a human donor in good health (CMV status not recorded). Some clones in this sample may be carry-over from other donors' samples. The J gene is TRBJ2-1, the V gene TRBV4-1, with a weak D call TRBD2 (6 bases). The sequencing here drew on cultured PBMCs, taken from culture after CMV antigen stimulation. The CDR3 DNA sequence: TGCGCCAGCAGCCAAGCCGGGGGTGGGCAGTTCTTC. Its translation: CASSQAGGGQFF.